This T cell receptor beta chain was recovered during a study of blood T cell repertoires in COVID-19. On the study more broadly: From the United States, Italy and Spain came samples of acute and convalescent COVID-19. Nucleic acid was either cDNA or gDNA, and it came from T cells, B-cell-depleted T cells, or PBMCs.

Trimming removed 0 bases at V and 6 bases at J, with 12 bases between. Germline CDR1 ENHRY, CDR2 SYGVKD. The CDR3 runs 16 residues. As handled by the study authors: Counts of nucleated cells, estimated from reference gene primer amplification, were obtained. Profiled with immunoSEQ multiplex PCR; TCRdb holds only in-frame clones, not every one. The V and J calls and clone size come from that table; D and trimming were worked out from the DNA. Here the sample spans some 220,000 clones, around 82% being singletons. This clone is a singleton in its sample. This receptor was taken from a woman aged 60 to 75 with acute or convalescent COVID-19. The sequenced material came from peripheral blood. This chain links TRBV10-3 with TRBJ1-6; D gene unclear. CDR3 sequence (DNA): TGTGCCATCAGTGAGTCCCGGCCCCGGGGTAATTCACCCCTCCACTTT. Its protein product is CAISESRPRGNSPLHF.